The 19 T cell receptor beta chains reported below all come from one sample, sequenced in a study of blood T cell repertoires in COVID-19. Generated by immunoSEQ multiplex PCR, the TCRdb table keeps only in-frame clones and is missing some. Among about 240,000 clones, around 88% were seen once, and the ten largest hold around an eighth. The source material was peripheral blood. The receptors stem from a man older than 75 with acute or convalescent COVID-19.

The genes are TRBV5-4 and TRBJ2-3; possible D gene TRBD2, 5 bases. Germline CDR1 and CDR2: SGHNT and YYREEE (reference sequence). This CDR3 has 15 amino acids. The V gene lost 4 bases and the J gene lost 3 bases, with 15 bases spanning the gap. DNA for the CDR3: TGTGCCAGCAGCCCCAGTGGGGAGAGGACAGATACGCAGTATTTT. Translated: CASSPSGERTDTQYF.

The CDR3 sequence: CASSVGASGAPNEQFF. The CDR3 bases are TGTGCCAGCAGCGTAGGGGCTAGCGGGGCCCCCAATGAGCAGTTCTTC. The V call is TRBV9, the J call TRBJ2-1; 9 nucleotides match TRBD2. Looked up from germline, CDR1 is SGDLS and CDR2 is YYNGEE. The CDR3 totals 16 residues. V trimming: 0 bases; J trimming: 6 bases; junction bases outside the gene matches: 7.

This chain connects TRBV19 to TRBJ1-1; the match to TRBD1 covers 9 bases. CDR1 and CDR2 (germline): LNHDA, SQIVND (reference sequence). The ends lost 5 bases at V and 5 bases at J; junction bases unmatched: 3. This CDR3 spans 13 amino acids. The CDR3 sequence: CASSEQGATEAFF. The CDR3 DNA follows: TGTGCCAGTAGTGAACAGGGGGCAACTGAAGCTTTCTTT.

The chain uses TRBV3-1 (or the pseudogene TRBV3-2) and TRBJ1-2, with 8 bases lining up with TRBD1. This CDR3 has 16 residues. Per germline, CDR1 LGHDT and CDR2 YNNKEL (reference sequence). J lost 4 bases, V lost 3 bases, and 10 bases had no gene match. The CDR3 here is CASSQGRGQDSYGYTF. The CDR3 coding sequence is TGTGCCAGCAGCCAGGGTCGGGGACAGGACTCCTATGGCTACACCTTC.

This clone was observed a handful of times. The chain has TRBV28 and TRBJ1-3, with D possibly TRBD1 on 6 matching bases. Trimming took 4 bases from V and 4 from J, leaving 17 bases between them. Per the germline V gene, CDR1 is MDHEN and CDR2 is SYDVKM. This CDR3 region has 16 residues. Here the CDR3 reads CASSSLQGMMGNTIYF. Written as DNA, the CDR3 is TGTGCCAGCAGTTCCCTACAGGGTATGATGGGAAACACCATATATTTT.

The rearrangement joins TRBV5-4 to TRBJ2-1; D may be TRBD1 (5 bases). The ends were cut back, 5 bases at V and 9 bases at J, with 18 bases in the middle. Germline lookup yields CDR1 SGHNT and CDR2 YYREEE (reference sequence). The CDR3 has 14 residues. CDR3 region: CASSHDQGLTEQFF. CDR3 coding DNA: TGTGCCAGCAGTCACGACCAGGGCCTTACTGAGCAGTTCTTC.

The chain combines TRBV7-2 with TRBJ1-5; D may be TRBD1 (6 bases). The V end was cut by 1 base, the J end by 5 bases, with 21 bases between. Germline values: CDR1 SGHTA, CDR2 FQGNSA. The CDR3 is made up of 18 amino acids. CDR3 region: CASSLVARTGTTYQPQHF. CDR3 in DNA: TGTGCCAGCAGCTTAGTAGCCCGAACCGGGACAACCTATCAGCCCCAGCATTTT.

This clone occurred once. The V and J genes are TRBV7-9 and TRBJ2-2, with D possibly TRBD2 on 7 matching bases. V was clipped by 8 bases and J by 2 bases, with 15 bases between them. The CDR3 is 15 amino acids. Germline CDR1 reads SEHNR; CDR2 reads FQNEAQ (reference sequence). The CDR3 region has the DNA TGTGCCAGCGGCGAGGGGGGGCTAAACACCGGGGAGCTGTTTTTT. Residues: CASGEGGLNTGELFF.

This clone occurred once. The rearrangement joins TRBV7-2 to TRBJ1-2; 9 nucleotides match TRBD1. This CDR3 region has 13 residues. With V trimmed by 4 bases and J by 7 bases, 4 bases remained unmatched. Germline assignment: CDR1 SGHTA and CDR2 FQGNSA. CDR3 sequence (DNA): TGTGCCAGCAGCTCCGGACAGGGGTTTGGCTACACCTTC. Its translation: CASSSGQGFGYTF. The variable domain in full, completed from reference TRBV7-2 and TRBJ1-2, reads GAGVSQSPSNKVTEKGKDVELRCDPISGHTALYWYRQSLGQGLEFLIYFQGNSAPDKSGLPSDRFSAERTGGSVSTLTIQRTQQEDSAVYLCASSSGQGFGYTFGSGTRLTVV.

This chain connects TRBV9 to TRBJ2-5, with 12 bases aligning to TRBD2. The CDR3 loop spans 14 amino acids. The V segment lost 4 bases and the J segment 4 bases; nucleotides outside the gene matches: 2. Looked up from germline, CDR1 is SGDLS and CDR2 is YYNGEE. CDR3 region: CASSLAGGRETQYF. CDR3 DNA sequence: TGTGCCAGCAGCCTAGCGGGGGGGAGAGAGACCCAGTACTTC.

This rearrangement joins TRBV28 to TRBJ1-5; D may be TRBD1 (5 bases). The CDR3 has 13 amino acids. V was clipped by 7 bases and J by 6 bases, with 13 bases between them. Germline assignment: CDR1 MDHEN and CDR2 SYDVKM. As DNA, the CDR3 is TGTGCCAGCATCAAGGGGCCCGGTCAGCCCCAGCATTTT. It yields the protein CASIKGPGQPQHF. Full variable domain (missing parts from reference TRBV28 and TRBJ1-5): DVKVTQSSRYLVKRTGEKVFLECVQDMDHENMFWYRQDPGLGLRLIYFSYDVKMKEKGDIPEGYSVSREKKERFSLILESASTNQTSMYLCASIKGPGQPQHFGDGTRLSIL.

As concerns this clone: Its ends do not fully match the called genes, so a read error is possible. V is TRBV12-3 or TRBV12-4 and J is TRBJ1-2, with 8 bases identical to TRBD1. This CDR3 comprises 13 residues. The CDR3 is CASSLLDRVGYGF. CDR3 nucleotide sequence: TGTGCCAGCAGTTTACTGGACAGGGTCGGGTATGGCTTC.

A word on this clone: This sample also contains other DNA sequences that code for the same CDR3. V is TRBV18 and J is TRBJ2-5; 9 bases match TRBD2. With V trimmed by 3 bases and J by 5 bases, 4 bases remained unmatched. The CDR3 spans 14 residues. Per the germline V gene, CDR1 is KGHSH and CDR2 is LQKENI. The CDR3 region is CASSPASGVETQYF. The CDR3 DNA follows: TGTGCCAGCTCACCTGCTAGCGGGGTGGAGACCCAGTACTTC.

Remarks on this clone: Other DNA sequences in the same sample also yield this CDR3. This chain uses TRBV2 with TRBJ1-5; D gene uncertain. Germline V CDR1 and CDR2: SNHLY, FYNNEI. The CDR3 contains 13 residues. V lost 4 bases and J 6 bases, leaving 10 bases between the germline ends. Here the CDR3 reads CASSGQGGQPQHF. As DNA, the CDR3 is TGTGCCAGCAGTGGGCAAGGCGGTCAGCCCCAGCATTTT.

The chain has TRBV12-5 and TRBJ2-3; 15 nucleotides line up with TRBD2. Trimming cost V 1 base and J 2 bases; bases outside gene matches: 1. The germline CDR1 and CDR2 sequences are LGHNT and FRNRAP. The CDR3 runs 17 residues. The CDR3 here is CASGLGTSGRATDTQYF. The CDR3 coding sequence is TGTGCTAGTGGTTTGGGGACTAGCGGGAGGGCCACAGATACGCAGTATTTT.

J is TRBJ1-5 and V is TRBV6-5, with no clear D. The CDR3 extends over 15 amino acids. Looked up from germline, CDR1 is MNHEY and CDR2 is SVGAGI. The V and J ends lost 7 bases and 3 bases respectively, with 16 bases between them. Here the CDR3 reads CASIGRAAFNQPQHF. The CDR3 DNA is TGTGCCAGCATCGGGAGGGCAGCCTTCAATCAGCCCCAGCATTTT.

The chain carries TRBV3-1 (or the pseudogene TRBV3-2) and TRBJ2-1; D is perhaps TRBD2 (5 bases). Trimming removed 1 base from V and 7 bases from J, with 14 bases in between. The CDR3 consists of 15 residues. The germline CDR1 and CDR2 sequences are LGHDT and YNNKEL (reference sequence). Written as DNA, the CDR3 is TGTGCCAGCAGCCAAGTGACGAGGGCCGGAAATGAGCAGTTCTTC. Translating it yields CASSQVTRAGNEQFF.

The chain uses TRBV6-2 or TRBV6-3 and TRBJ1-5, with 7 positions matching TRBD1. Germline values: CDR1 MNHEY, CDR2 SVGEGT. The V segment lost 2 bases and the J segment 1 base; nucleotides outside the gene matches: 5. The CDR3 covers 16 residues. This CDR3 is CASSYPIRGSNQPQHF. CDR3 coding DNA: TGTGCCAGCAGTTACCCGATCAGGGGGAGCAATCAGCCCCAGCATTTT.

This clone appeared a single time. This rearrangement joins TRBV2 to TRBJ2-2, with D perhaps TRBD1 (7 bases). The V gene's germline CDR1 is SNHLY and CDR2 FYNNEI. This CDR3 comprises 14 residues. Between the trimmed V and J ends, which lost 6 bases and 1 base, there was a span of 9 bases. Here the CDR3 DNA reads TGTGCCAGCAGGCGGGACAGGAACACCGGGGAGCTGTTTTTT. Translating it yields CASRRDRNTGELFF.